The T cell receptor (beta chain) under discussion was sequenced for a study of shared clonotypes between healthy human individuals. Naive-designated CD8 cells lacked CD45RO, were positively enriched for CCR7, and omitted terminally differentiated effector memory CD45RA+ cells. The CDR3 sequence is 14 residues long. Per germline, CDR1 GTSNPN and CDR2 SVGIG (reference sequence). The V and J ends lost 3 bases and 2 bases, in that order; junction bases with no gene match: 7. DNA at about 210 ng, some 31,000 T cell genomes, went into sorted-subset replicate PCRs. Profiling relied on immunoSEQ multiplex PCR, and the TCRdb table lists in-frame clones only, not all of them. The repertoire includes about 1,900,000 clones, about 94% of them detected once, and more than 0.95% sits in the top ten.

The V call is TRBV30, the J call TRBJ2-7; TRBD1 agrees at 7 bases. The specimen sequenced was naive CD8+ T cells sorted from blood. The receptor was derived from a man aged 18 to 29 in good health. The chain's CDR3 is CAWSEGASAYEQYF. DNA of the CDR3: TGTGCCTGGAGCGAGGGGGCCTCGGCCTACGAGCAGTACTTC. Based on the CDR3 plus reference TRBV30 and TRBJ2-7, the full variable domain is SQTIHQWPATLVQPVGSPLSLECTVEGTSNPNLYWYRQAAGRGLQLLFYSVGIGQISSEVPQNLSASRPQDRQFILSSKKLLLSDSGFYLCAWSEGASAYEQYFGPGTRLTVT.